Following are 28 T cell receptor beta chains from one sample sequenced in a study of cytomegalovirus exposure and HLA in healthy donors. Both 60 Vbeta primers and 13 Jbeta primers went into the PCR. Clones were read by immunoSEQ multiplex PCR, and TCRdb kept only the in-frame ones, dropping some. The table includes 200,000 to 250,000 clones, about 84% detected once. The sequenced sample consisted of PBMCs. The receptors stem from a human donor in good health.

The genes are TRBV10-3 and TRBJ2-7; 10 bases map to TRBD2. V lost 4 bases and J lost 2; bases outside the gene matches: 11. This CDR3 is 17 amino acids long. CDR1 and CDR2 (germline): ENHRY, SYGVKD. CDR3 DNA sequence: TGTGCCATCAGTGGATTAGCGGGAGGAGGATCTGCCTACGAGCAGTACTTC. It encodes CAISGLAGGGSAYEQYF.

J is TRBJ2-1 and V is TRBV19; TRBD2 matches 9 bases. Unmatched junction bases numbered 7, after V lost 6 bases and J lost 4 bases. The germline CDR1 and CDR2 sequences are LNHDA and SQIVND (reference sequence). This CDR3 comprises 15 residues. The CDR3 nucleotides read TGTGCCAGTAGGGCCGGGACTAGCTCTTACAATGAGCAGTTCTTC. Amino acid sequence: CASRAGTSSYNEQFF.

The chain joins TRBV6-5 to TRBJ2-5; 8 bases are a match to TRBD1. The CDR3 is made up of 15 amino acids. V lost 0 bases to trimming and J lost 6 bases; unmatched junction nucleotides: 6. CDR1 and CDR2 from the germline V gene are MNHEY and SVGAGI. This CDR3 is CASSYSLGQGKTQYF. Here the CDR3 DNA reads TGTGCCAGCAGTTACTCGCTCGGACAGGGAAAGACCCAGTACTTC.

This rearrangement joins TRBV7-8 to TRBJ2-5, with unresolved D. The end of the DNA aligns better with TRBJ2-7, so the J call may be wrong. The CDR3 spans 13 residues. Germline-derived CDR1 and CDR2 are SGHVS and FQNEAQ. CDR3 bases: TGTGCCAGCAGCACCGCCGCCACCTACGAGCAGTACTTC. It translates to CASSTAATYEQYF.

CDR3 residues: CASSSGSSYEQYF. For the CDR3, the DNA is TGTGCCAGCTCTAGCGGGAGCTCCTACGAGCAGTACTTC. The V and J genes are TRBV18 and TRBJ2-5; TRBD2 matches 9 bases. The DNA end lines up better with TRBJ2-7; the J call may be wrong. Germline V gives CDR1 KGHSH, CDR2 LQKENI. The CDR3 loop spans 13 amino acids.

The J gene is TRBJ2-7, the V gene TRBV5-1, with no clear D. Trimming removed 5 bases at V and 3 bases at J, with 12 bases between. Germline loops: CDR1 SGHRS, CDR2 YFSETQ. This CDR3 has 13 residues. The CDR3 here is CASSSSYFYEQYF. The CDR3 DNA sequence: TGCGCCAGCAGTTCTTCCTATTTCTACGAGCAGTACTTC.

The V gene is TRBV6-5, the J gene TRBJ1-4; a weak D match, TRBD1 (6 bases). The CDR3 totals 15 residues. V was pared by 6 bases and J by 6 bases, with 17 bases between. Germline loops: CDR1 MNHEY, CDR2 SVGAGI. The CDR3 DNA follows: TGTGCCAGCAGGCTCCGGGACACCGCGTATGAAAAACTGTTTTTT. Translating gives CASRLRDTAYEKLFF.

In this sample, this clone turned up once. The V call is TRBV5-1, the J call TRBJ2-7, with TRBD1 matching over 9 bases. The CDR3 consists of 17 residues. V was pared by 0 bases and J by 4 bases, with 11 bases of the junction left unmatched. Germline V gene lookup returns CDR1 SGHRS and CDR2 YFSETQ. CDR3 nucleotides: TGCGCCAGCAGCTTGGACACTACAGGGGGCTTATTATACGAGCAGTACTTC. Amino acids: CASSLDTTGGLLYEQYF. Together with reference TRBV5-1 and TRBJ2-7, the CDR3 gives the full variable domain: KAGVTQTPRYLIKTRGQQVTLSCSPISGHRSVSWYQQTPGQGLQFLFEYFSETQRNKGNFPGRFSGRQFSNSRSEMNVSTLELGDSALYLCASSLDTTGGLLYEQYFGPGTRLTVT.

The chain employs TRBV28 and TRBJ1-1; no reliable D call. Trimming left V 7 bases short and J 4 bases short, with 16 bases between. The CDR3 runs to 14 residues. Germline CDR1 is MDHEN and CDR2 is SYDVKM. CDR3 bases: TGTGCCAGCACACCGGGAAGACGAGGCACTGAAGCTTTCTTT. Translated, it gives CASTPGRRGTEAFF.

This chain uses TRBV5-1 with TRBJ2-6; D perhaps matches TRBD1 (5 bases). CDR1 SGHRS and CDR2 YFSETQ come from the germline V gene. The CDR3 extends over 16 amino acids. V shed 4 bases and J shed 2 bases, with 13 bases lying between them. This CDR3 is CASSPSVQAGANVLTF. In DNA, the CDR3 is TGCGCCAGCAGCCCTTCCGTACAGGCTGGGGCCAACGTCCTGACTTTC.

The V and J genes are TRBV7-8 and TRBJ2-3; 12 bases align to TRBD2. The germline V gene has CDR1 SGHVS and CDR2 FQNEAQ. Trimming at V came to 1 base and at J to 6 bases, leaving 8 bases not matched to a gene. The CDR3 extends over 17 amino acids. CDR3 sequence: CASSLGLAGGPWDTQYF. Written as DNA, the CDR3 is TGTGCCAGCAGCTTAGGGCTAGCGGGAGGGCCATGGGATACGCAGTATTTT.

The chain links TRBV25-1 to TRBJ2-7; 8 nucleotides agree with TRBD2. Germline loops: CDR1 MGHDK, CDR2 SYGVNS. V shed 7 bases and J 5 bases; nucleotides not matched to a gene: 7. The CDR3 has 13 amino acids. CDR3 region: CASKTSVSHEQYF. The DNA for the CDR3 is TGTGCCAGCAAGACTAGCGTCAGCCACGAGCAGTACTTC.

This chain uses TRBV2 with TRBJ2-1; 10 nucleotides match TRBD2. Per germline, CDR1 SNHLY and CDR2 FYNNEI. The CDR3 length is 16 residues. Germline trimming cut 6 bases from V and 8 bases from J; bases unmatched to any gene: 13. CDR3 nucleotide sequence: TGTGCCAGCAGCCTAGAGCCAGCGGGAGGGGTCGATGAGCAGTTCTTC. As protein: CASSLEPAGGVDEQFF.

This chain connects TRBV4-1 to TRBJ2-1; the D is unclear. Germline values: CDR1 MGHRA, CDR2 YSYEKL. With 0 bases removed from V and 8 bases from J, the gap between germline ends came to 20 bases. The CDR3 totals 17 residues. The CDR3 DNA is TGCGCCAGCAGCCAAGACGGCTTTGGCGGTTCGTTGGATGAGCAGTTCTTC. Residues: CASSQDGFGGSLDEQFF.

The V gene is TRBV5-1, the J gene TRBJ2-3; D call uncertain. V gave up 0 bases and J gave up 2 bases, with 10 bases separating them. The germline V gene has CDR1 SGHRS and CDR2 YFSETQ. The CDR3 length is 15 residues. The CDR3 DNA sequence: TGCGCCAGCAGCTTGGGACTCCACCTCACAGATACGCAGTATTTT. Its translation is CASSLGLHLTDTQYF.

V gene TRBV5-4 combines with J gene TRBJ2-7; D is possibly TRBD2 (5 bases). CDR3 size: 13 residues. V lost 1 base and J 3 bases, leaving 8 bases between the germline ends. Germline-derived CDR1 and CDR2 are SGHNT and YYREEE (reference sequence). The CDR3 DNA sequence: TGTGCCAGCAGCTTGTCTACTAGCTACGAGCAGTACTTC. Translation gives CASSLSTSYEQYF.

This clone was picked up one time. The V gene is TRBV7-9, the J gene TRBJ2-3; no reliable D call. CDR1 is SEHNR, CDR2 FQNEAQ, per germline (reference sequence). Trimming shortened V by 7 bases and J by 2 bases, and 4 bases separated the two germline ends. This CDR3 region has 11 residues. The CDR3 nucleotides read TGTGCCAGCACCCTCACAGATACGCAGTATTTT. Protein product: CASTLTDTQYF.

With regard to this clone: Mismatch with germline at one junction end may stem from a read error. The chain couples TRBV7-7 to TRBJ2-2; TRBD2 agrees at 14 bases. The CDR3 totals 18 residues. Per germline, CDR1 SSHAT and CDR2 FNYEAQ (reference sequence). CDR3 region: CASSGRLAGGLDTGELFF. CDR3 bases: TGTGCTAGCAGCGGCCGACTAGCGGGAGGGCTGGACACCGGGGAGCTGTTTTTT.

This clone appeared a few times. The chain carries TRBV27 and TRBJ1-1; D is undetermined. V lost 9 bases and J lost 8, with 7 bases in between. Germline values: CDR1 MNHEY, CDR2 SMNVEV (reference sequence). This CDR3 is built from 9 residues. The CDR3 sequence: CASHSEAFF. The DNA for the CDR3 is TGTGCCAGTCACTCCGAAGCTTTCTTT.

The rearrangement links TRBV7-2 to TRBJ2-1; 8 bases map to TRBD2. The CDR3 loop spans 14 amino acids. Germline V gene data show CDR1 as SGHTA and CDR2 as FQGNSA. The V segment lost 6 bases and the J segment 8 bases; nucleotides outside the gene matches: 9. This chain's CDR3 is CASSPQAGADEQFF. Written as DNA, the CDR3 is TGTGCCAGCAGTCCCCAAGCGGGAGCCGATGAGCAGTTCTTC.

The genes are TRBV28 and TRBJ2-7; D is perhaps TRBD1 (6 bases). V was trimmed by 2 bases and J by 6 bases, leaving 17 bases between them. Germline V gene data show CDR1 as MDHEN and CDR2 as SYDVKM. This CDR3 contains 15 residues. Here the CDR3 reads CASSLGSAEGGEQYF. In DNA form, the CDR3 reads TGTGCCAGCAGTTTAGGCTCAGCGGAAGGGGGCGAGCAGTACTTC. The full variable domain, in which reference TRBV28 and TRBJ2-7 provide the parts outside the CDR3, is DVKVTQSSRYLVKRTGEKVFLECVQDMDHENMFWYRQDPGLGLRLIYFSYDVKMKEKGDIPEGYSVSREKKERFSLILESASTNQTSMYLCASSLGSAEGGEQYFGPGTRLTVT.

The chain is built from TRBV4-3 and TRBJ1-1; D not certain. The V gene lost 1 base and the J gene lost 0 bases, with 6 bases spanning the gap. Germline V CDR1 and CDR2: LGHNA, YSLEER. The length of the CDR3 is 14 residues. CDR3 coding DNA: TGCGCCAGCAGCCAAGCAGCGATGAACACTGAAGCTTTCTTT. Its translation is CASSQAAMNTEAFF.

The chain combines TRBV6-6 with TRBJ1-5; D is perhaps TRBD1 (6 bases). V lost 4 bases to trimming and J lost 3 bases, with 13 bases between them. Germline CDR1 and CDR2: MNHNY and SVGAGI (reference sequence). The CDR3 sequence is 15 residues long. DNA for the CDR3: TGTGCCAGCAGTTTTTCTCAGGGGACCAATCAGCCCCAGCATTTT. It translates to CASSFSQGTNQPQHF.

The CDR3 nucleotides read TGTGCCAGCAGCTTAGATCTTGGCAATCAGCCCCAGCATTTT. Residues: CASSLDLGNQPQHF. The chain couples TRBV11-2 to TRBJ1-5, with D hard to call. This CDR3 is 14 amino acids long. Trimming pared 0 bases from V and 2 bases from J, leaving 5 bases between. Germline V gives CDR1 SGHAT, CDR2 FQNNGV.

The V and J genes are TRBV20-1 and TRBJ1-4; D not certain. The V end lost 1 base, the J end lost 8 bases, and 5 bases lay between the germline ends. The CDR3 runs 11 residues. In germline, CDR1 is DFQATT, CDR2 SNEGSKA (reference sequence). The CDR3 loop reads CSARAGEKLFF. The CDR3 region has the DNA TGCAGTGCTAGAGCGGGGGAAAAACTGTTTTTT.

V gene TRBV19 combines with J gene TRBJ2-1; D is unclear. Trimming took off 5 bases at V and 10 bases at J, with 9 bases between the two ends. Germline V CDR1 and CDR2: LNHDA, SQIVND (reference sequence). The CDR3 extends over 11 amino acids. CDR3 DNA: TGTGCCAGTAGTGTCTACAGAGAGCAGTTCTTC. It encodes CASSVYREQFF.

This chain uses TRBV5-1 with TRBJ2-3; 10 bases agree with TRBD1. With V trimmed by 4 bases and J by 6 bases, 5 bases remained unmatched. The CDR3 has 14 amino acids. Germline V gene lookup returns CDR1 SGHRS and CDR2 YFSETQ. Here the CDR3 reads CASSPTGGGDTQYF. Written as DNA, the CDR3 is TGCGCCAGCAGCCCGACAGGGGGCGGCGATACGCAGTATTTT.

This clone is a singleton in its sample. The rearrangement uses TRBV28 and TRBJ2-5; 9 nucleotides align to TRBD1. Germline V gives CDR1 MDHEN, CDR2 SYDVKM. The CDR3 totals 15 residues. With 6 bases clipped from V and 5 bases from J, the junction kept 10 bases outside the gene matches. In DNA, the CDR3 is TGTGCCAGCAGACCCCCGGACAGGGGCAGGGAGACCCAGTACTTC. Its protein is CASRPPDRGRETQYF. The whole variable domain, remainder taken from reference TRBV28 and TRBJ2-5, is DVKVTQSSRYLVKRTGEKVFLECVQDMDHENMFWYRQDPGLGLRLIYFSYDVKMKEKGDIPEGYSVSREKKERFSLILESASTNQTSMYLCASRPPDRGRETQYFGPGTRLLVL.